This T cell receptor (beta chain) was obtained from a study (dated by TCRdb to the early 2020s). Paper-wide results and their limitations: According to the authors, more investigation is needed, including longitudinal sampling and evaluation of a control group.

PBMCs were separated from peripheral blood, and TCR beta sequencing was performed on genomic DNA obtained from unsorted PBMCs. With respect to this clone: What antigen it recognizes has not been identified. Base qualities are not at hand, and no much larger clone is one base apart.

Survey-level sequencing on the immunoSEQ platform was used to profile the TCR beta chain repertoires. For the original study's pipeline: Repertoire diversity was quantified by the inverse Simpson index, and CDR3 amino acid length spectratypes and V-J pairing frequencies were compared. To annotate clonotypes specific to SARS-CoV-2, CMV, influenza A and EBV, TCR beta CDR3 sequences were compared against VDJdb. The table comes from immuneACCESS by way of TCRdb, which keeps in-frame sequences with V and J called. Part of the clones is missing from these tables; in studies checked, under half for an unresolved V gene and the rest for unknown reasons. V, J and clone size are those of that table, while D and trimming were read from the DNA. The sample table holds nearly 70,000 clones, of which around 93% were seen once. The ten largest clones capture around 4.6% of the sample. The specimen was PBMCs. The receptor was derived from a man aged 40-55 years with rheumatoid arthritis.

The CDR3 reads as follows: CSVGFDSPEAFF. The sequence in DNA is TGCAGCGTCGGTTTTGATAGTCCTGAAGCTTTCTTT. This receptor chain uses TRBV29-1 and TRBJ1-1; the D gene cannot be resolved reliably. Reading from cysteine to phenylalanine, the CDR3 counts 12 amino acids. Only CDR3 DNA is held: 36 bases, read in frame from base 1. CDR1 is given as SQVTM and CDR2 as ANQGSEA, both from the germline V gene. V is shortened by 6 bases, J by 6 bases, and the region joining them spans 14 bases.